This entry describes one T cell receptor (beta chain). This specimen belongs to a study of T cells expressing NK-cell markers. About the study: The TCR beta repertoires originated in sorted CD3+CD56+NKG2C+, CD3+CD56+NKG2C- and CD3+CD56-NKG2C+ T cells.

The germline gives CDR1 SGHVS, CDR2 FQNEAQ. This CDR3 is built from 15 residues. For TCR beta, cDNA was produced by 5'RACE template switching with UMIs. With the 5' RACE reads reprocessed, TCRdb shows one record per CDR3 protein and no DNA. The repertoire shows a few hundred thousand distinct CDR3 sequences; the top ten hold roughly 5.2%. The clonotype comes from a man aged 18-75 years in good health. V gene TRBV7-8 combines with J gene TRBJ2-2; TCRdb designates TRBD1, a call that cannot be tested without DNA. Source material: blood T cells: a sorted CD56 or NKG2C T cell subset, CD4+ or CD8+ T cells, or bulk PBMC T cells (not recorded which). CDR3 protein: CASSFQGGGTGELFF.